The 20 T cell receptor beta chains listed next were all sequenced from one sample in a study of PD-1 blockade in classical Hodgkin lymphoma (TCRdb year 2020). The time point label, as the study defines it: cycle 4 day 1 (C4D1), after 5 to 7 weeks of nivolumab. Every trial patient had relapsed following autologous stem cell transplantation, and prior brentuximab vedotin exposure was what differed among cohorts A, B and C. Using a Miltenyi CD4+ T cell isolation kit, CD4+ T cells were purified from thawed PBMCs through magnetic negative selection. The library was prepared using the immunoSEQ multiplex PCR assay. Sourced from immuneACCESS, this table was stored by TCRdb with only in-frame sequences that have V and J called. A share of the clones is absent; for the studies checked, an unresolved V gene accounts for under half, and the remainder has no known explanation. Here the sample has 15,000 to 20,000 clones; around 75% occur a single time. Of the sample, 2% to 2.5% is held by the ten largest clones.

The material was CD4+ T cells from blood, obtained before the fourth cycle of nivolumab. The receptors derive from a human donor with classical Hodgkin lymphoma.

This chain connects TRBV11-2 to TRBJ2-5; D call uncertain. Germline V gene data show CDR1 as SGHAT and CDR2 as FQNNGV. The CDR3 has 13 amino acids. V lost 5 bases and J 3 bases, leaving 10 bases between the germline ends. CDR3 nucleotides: TGTGCCAGCAGCACCGGGCTTAAAGAGACCCAGTACTTC. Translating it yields CASSTGLKETQYF.

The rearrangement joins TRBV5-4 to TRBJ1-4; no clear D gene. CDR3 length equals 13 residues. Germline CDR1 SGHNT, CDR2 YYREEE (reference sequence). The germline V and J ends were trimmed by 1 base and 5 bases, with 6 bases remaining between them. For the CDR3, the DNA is TGTGCCAGCAGCTTGTCCCCGAATGAAAAACTGTTTTTT. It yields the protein CASSLSPNEKLFF.

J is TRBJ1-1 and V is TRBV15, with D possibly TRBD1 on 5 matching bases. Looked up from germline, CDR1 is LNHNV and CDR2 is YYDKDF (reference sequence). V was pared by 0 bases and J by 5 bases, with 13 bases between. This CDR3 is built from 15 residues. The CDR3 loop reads CATSRDRLGDTEAFF. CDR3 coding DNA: TGTGCCACCAGCAGAGATCGTTTAGGGGATACTGAAGCTTTCTTT.

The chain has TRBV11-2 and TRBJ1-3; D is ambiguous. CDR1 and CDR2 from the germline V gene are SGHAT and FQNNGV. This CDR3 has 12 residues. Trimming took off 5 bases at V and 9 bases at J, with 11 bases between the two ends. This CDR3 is CASSPPRSTIYF. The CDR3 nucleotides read TGTGCCAGCAGCCCACCCCGTAGCACCATATATTTT.

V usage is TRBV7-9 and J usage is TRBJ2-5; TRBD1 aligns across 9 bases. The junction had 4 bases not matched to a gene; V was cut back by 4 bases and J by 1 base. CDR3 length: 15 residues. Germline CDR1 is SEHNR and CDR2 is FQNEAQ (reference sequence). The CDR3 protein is CASSSGQGIQETQYF. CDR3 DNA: TGTGCCAGCAGCTCCGGACAGGGGATCCAAGAGACCCAGTACTTC.

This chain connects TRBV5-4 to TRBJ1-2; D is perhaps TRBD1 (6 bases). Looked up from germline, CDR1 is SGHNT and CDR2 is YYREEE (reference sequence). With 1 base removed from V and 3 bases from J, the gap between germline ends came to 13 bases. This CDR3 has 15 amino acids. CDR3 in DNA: TGTGCCAGCAGCTTGATTGGGGGCCGTGACTATGGCTACACCTTC. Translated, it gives CASSLIGGRDYGYTF.

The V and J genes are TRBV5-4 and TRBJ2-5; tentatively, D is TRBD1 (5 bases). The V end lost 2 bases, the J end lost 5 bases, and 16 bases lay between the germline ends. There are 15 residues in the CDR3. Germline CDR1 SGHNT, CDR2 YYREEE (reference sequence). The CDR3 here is CASSFYTGRSETQYF. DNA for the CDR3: TGTGCCAGCAGCTTCTACACAGGTCGTAGTGAGACCCAGTACTTC.

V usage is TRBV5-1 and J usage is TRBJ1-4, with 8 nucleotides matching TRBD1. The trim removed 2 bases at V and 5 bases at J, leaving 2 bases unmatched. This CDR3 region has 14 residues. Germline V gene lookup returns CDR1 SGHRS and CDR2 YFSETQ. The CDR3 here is CASSLQGGNEKLFF. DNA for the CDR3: TGCGCCAGCAGCTTACAGGGGGGCAATGAAAAACTGTTTTTT.

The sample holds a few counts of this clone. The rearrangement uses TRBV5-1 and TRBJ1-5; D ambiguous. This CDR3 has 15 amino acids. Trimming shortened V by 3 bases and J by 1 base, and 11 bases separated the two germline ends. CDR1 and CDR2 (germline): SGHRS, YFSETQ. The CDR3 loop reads CASSYGPRSNQPQHF. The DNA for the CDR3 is TGCGCCAGCAGCTACGGACCTAGGAGCAATCAGCCCCAGCATTTT.

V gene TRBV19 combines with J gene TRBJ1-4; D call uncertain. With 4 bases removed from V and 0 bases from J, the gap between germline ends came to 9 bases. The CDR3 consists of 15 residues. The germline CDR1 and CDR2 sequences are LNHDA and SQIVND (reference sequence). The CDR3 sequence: CASSTPWATNEKLFF. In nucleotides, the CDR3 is TGTGCCAGTAGTACTCCCTGGGCAACTAATGAAAAACTGTTTTTT.

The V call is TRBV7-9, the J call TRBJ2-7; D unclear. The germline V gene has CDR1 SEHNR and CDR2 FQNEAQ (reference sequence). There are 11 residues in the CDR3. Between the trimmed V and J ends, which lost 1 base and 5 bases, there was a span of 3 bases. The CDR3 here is CASSLGDEQYF. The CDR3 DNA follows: TGTGCCAGCAGCTTAGGGGACGAGCAGTACTTC.

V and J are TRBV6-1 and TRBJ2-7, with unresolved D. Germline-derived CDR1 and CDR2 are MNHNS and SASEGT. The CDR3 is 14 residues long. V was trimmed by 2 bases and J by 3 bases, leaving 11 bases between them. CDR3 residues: CASSEPRASYEQYV. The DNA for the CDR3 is TGTGCCAGCAGTGAACCGAGAGCGAGCTACGAGCAGTACGTC.

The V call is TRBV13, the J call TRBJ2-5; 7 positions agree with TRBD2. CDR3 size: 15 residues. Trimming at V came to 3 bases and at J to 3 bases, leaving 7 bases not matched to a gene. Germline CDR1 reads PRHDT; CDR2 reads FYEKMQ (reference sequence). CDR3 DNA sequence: TGTGCCAGCAGCTTGGCAGGGAGGGTCGAAGAGACCCAGTACTTC. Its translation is CASSLAGRVEETQYF.

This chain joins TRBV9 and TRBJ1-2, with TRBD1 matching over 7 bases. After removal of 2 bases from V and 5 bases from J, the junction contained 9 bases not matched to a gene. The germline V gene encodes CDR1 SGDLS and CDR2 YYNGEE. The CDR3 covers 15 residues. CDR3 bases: TGTGCCAGCAGCGTCACGTGGGACAGAGATTATGGCTACACCTTC. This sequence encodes CASSVTWDRDYGYTF.

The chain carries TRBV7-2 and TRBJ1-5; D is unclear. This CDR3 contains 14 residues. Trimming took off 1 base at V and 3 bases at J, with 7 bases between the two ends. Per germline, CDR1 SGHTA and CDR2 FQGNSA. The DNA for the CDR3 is TGTGCCAGCAGCTTAGGAGGGTTCAATCAGCCCCAGCATTTT. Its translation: CASSLGGFNQPQHF.

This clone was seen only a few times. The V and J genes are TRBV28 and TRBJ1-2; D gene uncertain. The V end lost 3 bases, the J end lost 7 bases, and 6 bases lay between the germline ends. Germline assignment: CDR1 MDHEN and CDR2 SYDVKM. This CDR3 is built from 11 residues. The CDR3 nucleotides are TGTGCCAGCAGTTTTATATCTGGCTACACCTTC. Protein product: CASSFISGYTF.

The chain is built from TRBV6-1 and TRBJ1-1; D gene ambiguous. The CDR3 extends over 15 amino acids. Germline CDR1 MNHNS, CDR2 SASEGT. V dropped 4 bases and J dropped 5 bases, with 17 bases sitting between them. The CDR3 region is CASSALDQWATEAFF. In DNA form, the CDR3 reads TGTGCCAGCAGTGCCCTGGACCAATGGGCTACTGAAGCTTTCTTT.

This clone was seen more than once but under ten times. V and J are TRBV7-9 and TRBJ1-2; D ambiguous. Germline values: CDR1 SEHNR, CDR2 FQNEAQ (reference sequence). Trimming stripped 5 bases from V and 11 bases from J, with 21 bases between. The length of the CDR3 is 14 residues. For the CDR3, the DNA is TGTGCCAGCAGCATCGCCGGAACCTTATCAAGTTACACCTTC. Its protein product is CASSIAGTLSSYTF.

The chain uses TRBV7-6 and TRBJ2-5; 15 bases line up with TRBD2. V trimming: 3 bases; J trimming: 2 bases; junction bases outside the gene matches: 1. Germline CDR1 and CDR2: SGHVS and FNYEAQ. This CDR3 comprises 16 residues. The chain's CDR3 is CASSLGLAGGQETQYF. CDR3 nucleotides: TGTGCCAGCAGCTTGGGACTAGCGGGAGGACAAGAGACCCAGTACTTC.

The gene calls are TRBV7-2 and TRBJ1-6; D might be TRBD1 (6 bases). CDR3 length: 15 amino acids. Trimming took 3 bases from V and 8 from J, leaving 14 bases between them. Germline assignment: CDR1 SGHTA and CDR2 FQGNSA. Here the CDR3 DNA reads TGTGCCAGCAGCTTTGGGGGCGACATCCATTCACCCCTCCACTTT. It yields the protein CASSFGGDIHSPLHF.